The 25 T cell receptor beta chains listed next were all sequenced from one sample in a study of blood T cell repertoires in COVID-19. Only in-frame clones appear in the TCRdb table, and some are missing; sequencing was by immunoSEQ multiplex PCR. The sample lists 12,000 to 15,000 clones, around 75% occurring once. Sequences were obtained from peripheral blood. These receptors all come from a man in his 60s with acute or convalescent COVID-19.

The chain links TRBV6-5 to TRBJ1-5; no clear D gene. Looked up from germline, CDR1 is MNHEY and CDR2 is SVGAGI. Trimming took off 2 bases at V and 4 bases at J, with 12 bases between the two ends. This CDR3 region has 15 residues. CDR3 protein: CASSYTDGKNQPQHF. The DNA of the CDR3 is TGTGCCAGCAGTTACACGGACGGGAAAAATCAGCCCCAGCATTTT.

The rearrangement links TRBV7-2 to TRBJ1-2, with 10 nucleotides matching TRBD1. The CDR3 extends over 14 amino acids. The V gene's germline CDR1 is SGHTA and CDR2 FQGNSA. Trimming removed 4 bases from V and 4 bases from J; junction bases left unmatched: 3. The CDR3 DNA reads TGTGCCAGCAGCTCCGACAGGGGGCCCTATGGCTACACCTTC. Amino acids: CASSSDRGPYGYTF.

The chain couples TRBV6-5 to TRBJ1-2; no firm D call. The CDR3 is 11 amino acids. With 5 bases removed from V and 8 bases from J, the gap between germline ends came to 9 bases. The germline V gene encodes CDR1 MNHEY and CDR2 SVGAGI. The CDR3 sequence: CASSRGLGYTF. CDR3 in DNA: TGTGCCAGCAGTAGAGGCCTGGGCTACACCTTC.

The rearrangement uses TRBV4-3 and TRBJ2-3; TRBD2 matches 10 bases. Trimming removed 1 base from V and 2 bases from J; junction bases left unmatched: 6. Germline V gives CDR1 LGHNA, CDR2 YSLEER. The CDR3 runs to 17 residues. This chain's CDR3 is CASSQGRAGGLTDTQYF. The CDR3 DNA follows: TGCGCCAGCAGCCAAGGACGAGCGGGGGGGCTCACAGATACGCAGTATTTT.

V and J are TRBV7-9 and TRBJ2-7; 7 bases map to TRBD2. V lost 4 bases and J lost 0; bases outside the gene matches: 3. CDR1 SEHNR and CDR2 FQNEAQ come from the germline V gene (reference sequence). The CDR3 has 14 amino acids. CDR3 nucleotides: TGTGCCAGCAGCTACCGGGACTACTCCTACGAGCAGTACTTC. It specifies CASSYRDYSYEQYF. Filled out from reference TRBV7-9 and TRBJ2-7, the complete variable domain reads DTGVSQNPRHKITKRGQNVTFRCDPISEHNRLYWYRQTLGQGPEFLTYFQNEAQLEKSRLLSDRFSAERPKGSFSTLEIQRTEQGDSAMYLCASSYRDYSYEQYFGPGTRLTVT.

The chain has TRBV6-2 or TRBV6-3 and TRBJ2-1; TRBD1 matches at 7 bases. In germline, CDR1 is MNHEY, CDR2 SVGEGT. V lost 5 bases and J lost 10; bases outside the gene matches: 5. The CDR3 totals 12 residues. CDR3 region: CASSRDRLEQFF. CDR3 bases: TGTGCCAGCAGTAGGGACAGACTAGAGCAGTTCTTC.

The gene calls are TRBV2 and TRBJ1-6; no clear D gene. Trimming took off 1 base at V and 7 bases at J, with 11 bases between the two ends. CDR1 and CDR2 from the germline V gene are SNHLY and FYNNEI. The CDR3 is 15 amino acids. In nucleotides, the CDR3 is TGTGCCAGCAGTGAAGGTACTCACGGGAATTCACCCCTCCACTTT. Amino acids: CASSEGTHGNSPLHF.

This chain links TRBV5-1 with TRBJ2-2; D unresolved. Trimming removed 3 bases from V and 0 bases from J, with 6 bases in between. The germline gives CDR1 SGHRS, CDR2 YFSETQ. The CDR3 extends over 14 amino acids. The CDR3 DNA sequence: TGCGCCAGCAGCTCCACTCCGAACACCGGGGAGCTGTTTTTT. This translates into CASSSTPNTGELFF.

This clone was counted between two and nine times. The chain uses TRBV6-5 and TRBJ1-5; no clear D. V dropped 8 bases and J dropped 0 bases, with 11 bases sitting between them. Germline CDR1 is MNHEY and CDR2 is SVGAGI. This CDR3 region has 14 residues. CDR3 region: CASVEGSSNQPQHF. Here the CDR3 DNA reads TGTGCCAGCGTAGAGGGATCTAGCAATCAGCCCCAGCATTTT.

The gene calls are TRBV7-2 and TRBJ1-1, with 9 bases aligning to TRBD1. V shed 6 bases and J 5 bases; nucleotides not matched to a gene: 10. CDR3 size: 15 residues. Germline V gene data show CDR1 as SGHTA and CDR2 as FQGNSA. CDR3 sequence (DNA): TGTGCCAGCAGGAGTGATGGGACAGGGAGGACTGAAGCTTTCTTT. Translation: CASRSDGTGRTEAFF. Drawing the rest from reference TRBV7-2 and TRBJ1-1, the complete variable domain is GAGVSQSPSNKVTEKGKDVELRCDPISGHTALYWYRQSLGQGLEFLIYFQGNSAPDKSGLPSDRFSAERTGGSVSTLTIQRTQQEDSAVYLCASRSDGTGRTEAFFGQGTRLTVV.

This clone was detected only a few times. The V call is TRBV6-1, the J call TRBJ1-2; D gene ambiguous. Trimming left V 4 bases short and J 6 bases short, with 21 bases between. Germline loops: CDR1 MNHNS, CDR2 SASEGT. The CDR3 length is 16 residues. CDR3 protein: CASSARGSALGDGYTF. The CDR3 nucleotides read TGTGCCAGCAGTGCGAGAGGGTCGGCCCTTGGCGATGGCTACACCTTC.

The chain recombines TRBV5-1 with TRBJ2-5; D call uncertain. V shed 4 bases and J shed 5 bases, with 12 bases lying between them. This CDR3 has 13 amino acids. The germline gives CDR1 SGHRS, CDR2 YFSETQ. CDR3 DNA: TGCGCCAGCAGCCCTAATACCCGGGAGACCCAGTACTTC. Translating it yields CASSPNTRETQYF.

The chain joins TRBV19 to TRBJ1-5; 7 bases are a match to TRBD1. Germline assignment: CDR1 LNHDA and CDR2 SQIVND (reference sequence). Trimming removed 0 bases from V and 6 bases from J; junction bases left unmatched: 5. The CDR3 has 15 residues. The CDR3 loop is CASSIDRGTGQPQHF. The CDR3 DNA follows: TGTGCCAGTAGTATAGACAGGGGGACTGGTCAGCCCCAGCATTTT.

The chain couples TRBV20-1 to TRBJ1-5; tentative D call: TRBD1 (6 bases). This CDR3 is built from 16 residues. Per the germline V gene, CDR1 is DFQATT and CDR2 is SNEGSKA (reference sequence). V dropped 3 bases and J dropped 0 bases, with 15 bases sitting between them. The CDR3 reads CSASTGGGGSNQPQHF. As DNA, the CDR3 is TGCAGTGCTAGTACCGGAGGGGGGGGTAGCAATCAGCCCCAGCATTTT.

The rearrangement uses TRBV6-5 and TRBJ1-2; D ambiguous. The germline V gene encodes CDR1 MNHEY and CDR2 SVGAGI. This CDR3 is 13 amino acids long. The V gene lost 2 bases and the J gene lost 8 bases, with 12 bases spanning the gap. The CDR3 region has the DNA TGTGCCAGCAGTTACGTGGACTCGAAGGGCTACACCTTC. Translated: CASSYVDSKGYTF.

The rearrangement links TRBV7-9 to TRBJ1-5; 9 positions match TRBD1. The junction had 11 bases not matched to a gene; V was cut back by 5 bases and J by 6 bases. This CDR3 is 16 amino acids long. CDR1 and CDR2 from the germline V gene are SEHNR and FQNEAQ (reference sequence). The chain's CDR3 is CASSPSRGQGGQPQHF. The DNA for the CDR3 is TGTGCCAGCAGCCCTAGCAGGGGACAGGGTGGTCAGCCCCAGCATTTT.

This sequence joins TRBV7-8 and TRBJ1-5, with 8 bases identical to TRBD1. Per the germline V gene, CDR1 is SGHVS and CDR2 is FQNEAQ. Trimming cost V 5 bases and J 7 bases; bases outside gene matches: 10. The CDR3 spans 15 residues. The CDR3 DNA reads as TGTGCCAGCAGCCTGGGACAGGCCTCGAGGCAGCCCCAGCATTTT. Its translation is CASSLGQASRQPQHF. Filled out from reference TRBV7-8 and TRBJ1-5, the complete variable domain reads GAGVSQSPRYKVAKRGQDVALRCDPISGHVSLFWYQQALGQGPEFLTYFQNEAQLDKSGLPSDRFFAERPEGSVSTLKIQRTQQEDSAVYLCASSLGQASRQPQHFGDGTRLSIL.

The chain combines TRBV5-1 with TRBJ2-2; 8 bases are shared with TRBD2. This CDR3 comprises 17 residues. Trimming cost V 5 bases and J 5 bases; bases outside gene matches: 14. The germline V gene encodes CDR1 SGHRS and CDR2 YFSETQ. The CDR3 nucleotides are TGCGCCAGCAGTTCGGCTAGCGGGCAGTGGGGGACCGGGGAGCTGTTTTTT. It yields the protein CASSSASGQWGTGELFF.

The genes are TRBV2 and TRBJ1-5, with 8 bases that match TRBD1. V was pared by 7 bases and J by 0 bases, with 5 bases of the junction left unmatched. Germline V CDR1 and CDR2: SNHLY, FYNNEI. This CDR3 contains 15 residues. CDR3 region: CASKGTGVSNQPQHF. CDR3 sequence (DNA): TGTGCCAGCAAGGGGACAGGTGTTAGCAATCAGCCCCAGCATTTT.

This clone came up a few times. The genes are TRBV20-1 and TRBJ1-5; 7 bases map to TRBD1. V trimming: 5 bases; J trimming: 4 bases; junction bases outside the gene matches: 8. This CDR3 region has 14 residues. Germline CDR1 reads DFQATT; CDR2 reads SNEGSKA (reference sequence). The CDR3 spells CSAGGTARNQPQHF. The DNA of the CDR3 is TGCAGTGCTGGTGGGACAGCTCGGAATCAGCCCCAGCATTTT.

The rearrangement joins TRBV9 to TRBJ1-3; TRBD1 matches at 7 bases. CDR1 and CDR2 (germline): SGDLS, YYNGEE. V dropped 3 bases and J dropped 4; count of bases not matched to a gene: 7. The length of the CDR3 is 15 residues. The CDR3 nucleotides are TGTGCCAGCAGCGAACAGGGGATTTCGGGAAACACCATATATTTT. It is translated as CASSEQGISGNTIYF.

Relative to its sample, this clone is medium-sized (0.01 to 0.1%). CDR3 amino acids: CASSPGQVAPLHF. For the CDR3, the DNA is TGTGCCAGCAGTCCCGGACAGGTAGCACCCCTCCACTTT. The chain employs TRBV6-5 and TRBJ1-6; TRBD1 matches 7 bases. The V and J ends lost 5 bases and 11 bases, in that order; junction bases with no gene match: 6. Germline loops: CDR1 MNHEY, CDR2 SVGAGI. The CDR3 has 13 amino acids.

This clone was picked up one time. This chain joins TRBV6-5 and TRBJ1-3; TRBD1 matches 8 bases. Germline V gene sequence: CDR1 MNHEY, CDR2 SVGAGI. After removal of 4 bases from V and 2 bases from J, the junction contained 7 bases not matched to a gene. The CDR3 spans 16 residues. This CDR3 reads CASSFGQGNPGNTIYF. CDR3 nucleotide sequence: TGTGCCAGCAGTTTTGGACAGGGAAACCCTGGAAACACCATATATTTT.

This chain joins TRBV7-6 and TRBJ1-4; 8 bases fit TRBD1. Germline CDR1 SGHVS, CDR2 FNYEAQ. The CDR3 has 17 amino acids. With 5 bases clipped from V and 3 bases from J, the junction kept 11 bases outside the gene matches. The CDR3 region is CASSPRTGWEANEKLFF. As DNA, the CDR3 is TGTGCCAGCAGCCCGAGGACAGGGTGGGAAGCTAATGAAAAACTGTTTTTT.

The gene calls are TRBV10-2 and TRBJ2-1; 8 nucleotides match TRBD2. CDR3 length: 15 residues. J was trimmed by 6 bases and V by 6 bases; bases with no gene match: 10. Germline V gene lookup returns CDR1 WSHSY and CDR2 SAAADI. The CDR3 loop is CASSPGLGSINEQFF. The CDR3 DNA follows: TGCGCCAGCAGCCCGGGACTAGGCTCTATCAATGAGCAGTTCTTC.